Presented here are 30 T cell receptor beta chains from one specimen sequenced in a study of technical replicates of blood from several donors. Clones were sequenced by immunoSEQ multiplex PCR, and TCRdb holds only the in-frame ones, with some missing. The table shows 50,000 to 70,000 clones, with roughly 93% occurring only once. The specimen was PBMCs. Every receptor here comes from a human donor in good health. Some clones in this sample may be carry-over from other donors' samples.

The chain is built from TRBV30 and TRBJ2-7, with TRBD1 as a possible D gene (6 bases). The V gene lost 0 bases and the J gene lost 3 bases, with 12 bases spanning the gap. The CDR3 loop spans 14 amino acids. Germline V gene sequence: CDR1 GTSNPN, CDR2 SVGIG (reference sequence). The CDR3 DNA reads as TGTGCCTGGAGTGTCAGGGGATATCTCTACGAGCAGTACTTC. Its protein is CAWSVRGYLYEQYF.

The chain joins TRBV5-6 to TRBJ1-6, with 7 bases lining up with TRBD1. V shed 1 base, J shed 0 bases, and the junction held 7 bases outside the gene matches. Germline assignment: CDR1 SGHDT and CDR2 YYEEEE. The CDR3 is 18 amino acids. The DNA of the CDR3 is TGTGCCAGCAGCTTGTTGCCAAACAGGGGCTCCTATAATTCACCCCTCCACTTT. Its protein product is CASSLLPNRGSYNSPLHF.

The chain joins TRBV4-1 to TRBJ1-5; D unresolved. With 2 bases removed from V and 4 bases from J, the gap between germline ends came to 9 bases. Germline loops: CDR1 MGHRA, CDR2 YSYEKL. This CDR3 has 14 residues. This chain's CDR3 is CASSQLGGNQPQHF. Written as DNA, the CDR3 is TGCGCCAGCAGCCAATTGGGAGGAAATCAGCCCCAGCATTTT.

CDR3 in DNA: TGTGCCAGCAGGGTGACAGGGGGCAATAATTCACCCCTCCACTTT. The encoded protein is CASRVTGGNNSPLHF. The V and J genes are TRBV6-1 and TRBJ1-6, with TRBD1 matching 10 bases. The CDR3 loop spans 15 amino acids. Germline V gene lookup returns CDR1 MNHNS and CDR2 SASEGT. The junction had 4 bases not matched to a gene; V was cut back by 6 bases and J by 5 bases.

The chain uses TRBV7-9 and TRBJ1-2, with D uncertain. In germline, CDR1 is SEHNR, CDR2 FQNEAQ (reference sequence). The CDR3 length is 12 residues. The V and J ends lost 7 bases and 9 bases respectively, with 15 bases between them. In DNA form, the CDR3 reads TGTGCCAGCACCAATGAGAGGTCGAGCTACACCTTC. Its translation: CASTNERSSYTF.

The V gene is TRBV29-1, the J gene TRBJ2-7; D may be TRBD2 (7 bases). This CDR3 has 17 amino acids. V gave up 5 bases and J gave up 6 bases, with 29 bases separating them. Germline V gene lookup returns CDR1 SQVTM and CDR2 ANQGSEA. CDR3 bases: TGCAGCGTTCAACACCGAGGGAGGGGGGCGAGATCCGGCGAGCAGTACTTC. It encodes CSVQHRGRGARSGEQYF.

This clone has a single count. The chain is built from TRBV28 and TRBJ2-7; 8 positions agree with TRBD2. This CDR3 region has 16 residues. The germline V gene encodes CDR1 MDHEN and CDR2 SYDVKM. V lost 6 bases to trimming and J lost 7 bases; unmatched junction nucleotides: 17. The CDR3 DNA is TGTGCCAGCAGCCCCCCTACGGGGGCGGGGGGCCTTGAGCAGTACTTC. Translating gives CASSPPTGAGGLEQYF.

The chain recombines TRBV5-6 with TRBJ1-6; D may be TRBD1 (5 bases). Trimming pared 0 bases from V and 7 bases from J, leaving 5 bases between. Germline values: CDR1 SGHDT, CDR2 YYEEEE. This CDR3 spans 13 amino acids. CDR3 DNA: TGTGCCAGCAGCTTGGGACAGAATTCACCCCTCCACTTT. This encodes CASSLGQNSPLHF. Supplemented by reference TRBV5-6 and TRBJ1-6, the full variable domain reads DAGVTQSPTHLIKTRGQQVTLRCSPKSGHDTVSWYQQALGQGPQFIFQYYEEEERQRGNFPDRFSGHQFPNYSSELNVNALLLGDSALYLCASSLGQNSPLHFGNGTRLTVT.

The chain carries TRBV9 and TRBJ2-5, with TRBD2 as a possible D gene (6 bases). The CDR3 length is 14 residues. CDR1 is SGDLS and CDR2 is YYNGEE in the germline V gene. The V gene lost 4 bases and the J gene lost 5 bases, with 15 bases spanning the gap. The CDR3 bases are TGTGCCAGCAGCCCGACTAGTGGTGCGGAGACCCAGTACTTC. Residues: CASSPTSGAETQYF.

The chain couples TRBV7-8 to TRBJ2-5; TRBD1 matches 10 bases. Germline CDR1 SGHVS, CDR2 FQNEAQ. The ends lost 5 bases at V and 4 bases at J; junction bases unmatched: 4. This CDR3 contains 14 residues. The CDR3: CASSGRDRGETQYF. CDR3 bases: TGTGCCAGCAGCGGGAGGGACAGGGGAGAGACCCAGTACTTC.

The V call is TRBV6-5, the J call TRBJ1-5, with 8 bases that match TRBD1. The CDR3 spans 15 residues. Germline V lookup: CDR1 MNHEY, CDR2 SVGAGI. The junction had 13 bases not matched to a gene; V was cut back by 10 bases and J by 5 bases. The CDR3, as DNA: TGTGCCACTCAACGGGCAGGGGGCTTTCATCAGCCCCAGCATTTT. The encoded protein is CATQRAGGFHQPQHF.

This clone was recorded only once. The V call is TRBV7-9, the J call TRBJ1-3; no clear D gene. The V and J ends lost 0 bases and 8 bases respectively, with 11 bases between them. The CDR3 totals 14 residues. In germline, CDR1 is SEHNR, CDR2 FQNEAQ (reference sequence). DNA of the CDR3: TGTGCCAGCAGCTTAGCGCCCATTCCGGACACCATATATTTT. Protein: CASSLAPIPDTIYF. The full variable domain, with the rest looked up from reference TRBV7-9 and TRBJ1-3, is DTGVSQNPRHKITKRGQNVTFRCDPISEHNRLYWYRQTLGQGPEFLTYFQNEAQLEKSRLLSDRFSAERPKGSFSTLEIQRTEQGDSAMYLCASSLAPIPDTIYFGEGSWLTVV.

This rearrangement joins TRBV7-9 to TRBJ2-3, with TRBD2 matching over 9 bases. V shed 3 bases and J 4 bases; nucleotides not matched to a gene: 5. Germline lookup yields CDR1 SEHNR and CDR2 FQNEAQ (reference sequence). This CDR3 spans 15 amino acids. The CDR3 DNA reads as TGTGCCAGCAGCTTGTCAGCGGGAGGAGCAGATACGCAGTATTTT. This encodes CASSLSAGGADTQYF. Based on the CDR3 plus reference TRBV7-9 and TRBJ2-3, the full variable domain is DTGVSQNPRHKITKRGQNVTFRCDPISEHNRLYWYRQTLGQGPEFLTYFQNEAQLEKSRLLSDRFSAERPKGSFSTLEIQRTEQGDSAMYLCASSLSAGGADTQYFGPGTRLTVL.

The chain recombines TRBV19 with TRBJ2-5, with a tentative D call TRBD2 (6 bases). Germline-derived CDR1 and CDR2 are LNHDA and SQIVND (reference sequence). The CDR3 has 16 amino acids. V was clipped by 5 bases and J by 5 bases, with 21 bases between them. CDR3 residues: CASSSPRRGAGETQYF. As DNA, the CDR3 is TGTGCCAGTAGTTCCCCCCGGAGGGGCGCAGGGGAGACCCAGTACTTC.

The chain links TRBV12-5 to TRBJ2-7; D unclear. V was pared by 5 bases and J by 4 bases, with 6 bases between. The CDR3 is made up of 11 amino acids. Germline CDR1 reads LGHNT; CDR2 reads FRNRAP. CDR3 loop: CASGPEYEQYF. The CDR3 nucleotides read TGTGCTAGTGGTCCAGAATACGAGCAGTACTTC.

This clone was found once. This chain joins TRBV19 and TRBJ1-4, with D unclear. The CDR3 covers 14 residues. Trimming left V 5 bases short and J 3 bases short, with 10 bases between. In germline, CDR1 is LNHDA, CDR2 SQIVND (reference sequence). In nucleotides, the CDR3 is TGTGCCAGTAGTTTGGGCCTACCTAATGAAAAACTGTTTTTT. This codes for CASSLGLPNEKLFF. The variable domain in full, with the rest retrieved from reference TRBV19 and TRBJ1-4, is DGGITQSPKYLFRKEGQNVTLSCEQNLNHDAMYWYRQDPGQGLRLIYYSQIVNDFQKGDIAEGYSVSREKKESFPLTVTSAQKNPTAFYLCASSLGLPNEKLFFGSGTQLSVL.

V usage is TRBV7-9 and J usage is TRBJ2-1; 13 bases align to TRBD2. Germline V gives CDR1 SEHNR, CDR2 FQNEAQ (reference sequence). V shed 11 bases and J 1 base; nucleotides not matched to a gene: 2. CDR3 length: 14 residues. Here the CDR3 reads CAVLAGGSYNEQFF. The CDR3 nucleotides read TGTGCCGTACTAGCGGGGGGGTCCTACAATGAGCAGTTCTTC.

The chain carries TRBV14 and TRBJ1-3, with 7 bases identical to TRBD1. The V segment lost 2 bases and the J segment 0 bases; nucleotides outside the gene matches: 1. This CDR3 is 15 amino acids long. The germline V gene encodes CDR1 SGHDN and CDR2 FVKESK. The CDR3 loop reads CASSQYRGSGNTIYF. The CDR3 DNA reads TGTGCCAGCAGCCAATACAGGGGCTCTGGAAACACCATATATTTT.

The CDR3 DNA is TGTGCCAGCAGTCCCCGGGGGGTTAACTATGGCTACACCTTC. The encoded protein is CASSPRGVNYGYTF. This chain uses TRBV27 with TRBJ1-2, with D tentatively TRBD1 (5 bases). The CDR3 is 14 residues long. Germline V gene sequence: CDR1 MNHEY, CDR2 SMNVEV (reference sequence). Trimming cost V 5 bases and J 1 base, with 11 bases left between them.

The V gene is TRBV19, the J gene TRBJ2-3; D call uncertain. V was pared by 5 bases and J by 8 bases, with 17 bases between. From germline, CDR1 is LNHDA and CDR2 SQIVND (reference sequence). This CDR3 contains 14 residues. CDR3 coding DNA: TGTGCCAGTAGTTCCCCCGCGTCGTCAGGTACGCAGTATTTT. Translating gives CASSSPASSGTQYF. Full variable domain (remainder filled in from reference TRBV19 and TRBJ2-3): DGGITQSPKYLFRKEGQNVTLSCEQNLNHDAMYWYRQDPGQGLRLIYYSQIVNDFQKGDIAEGYSVSREKKESFPLTVTSAQKNPTAFYLCASSSPASSGTQYFGPGTRLTVL.

This chain uses TRBV6-1 with TRBJ2-7, with a possible D match to TRBD1 (6 bases). The CDR3 runs to 15 residues. CDR1 is MNHNS and CDR2 is SASEGT in the germline V gene. Trimming stripped 1 base from V and 2 bases from J, with 12 bases between. CDR3 DNA: TGTGCCAGCAGTGAAGAGGGCAGGGGAACCTACGAGCAGTACTTC. This encodes CASSEEGRGTYEQYF.

Here the CDR3 DNA reads TGTGCCAGCAGCGTAGACCAGGGATCCTCCTACGAGCAGTACTTC. Protein sequence: CASSVDQGSSYEQYF. This rearrangement joins TRBV9 to TRBJ2-7, with D maybe TRBD1 (5 bases). Trimming removed 0 bases at V and 0 bases at J, with 10 bases between. The CDR3 runs to 15 residues. The germline V gene encodes CDR1 SGDLS and CDR2 YYNGEE.

Note on this clone: Relative to the germline gene, one junction end is altered; a read error may explain this. This chain uses TRBV5-4 with TRBJ2-1; D may be TRBD1 (7 bases). This CDR3 is 13 amino acids long. Germline CDR1 is SGHNT and CDR2 is YYREEE (reference sequence). CDR3 region: CASSSGETGLVLF. The DNA of the CDR3 is TGTGCCAGCAGCTCGGGAGAGACAGGGTTGGTGCTCTTC.

This clone was detected only a few times. The rearrangement uses TRBV6-4 and TRBJ2-1; TRBD2 aligns across 9 bases. J was trimmed by 7 bases and V by 0 bases; bases with no gene match: 4. Germline values: CDR1 MRHNA, CDR2 SNTAGT. The CDR3 has 15 residues. CDR3 coding DNA: TGTGCCAGCAGTGACTCTTCTAGCGGGGTTAATGAGCAGTTCTTC. Translating it yields CASSDSSSGVNEQFF.

The chain links TRBV19 to TRBJ2-7; 10 positions match TRBD2. The germline CDR1 and CDR2 sequences are LNHDA and SQIVND (reference sequence). Germline trimming cut 7 bases from V and 4 bases from J; bases unmatched to any gene: 10. The CDR3 is 15 residues long. In DNA, the CDR3 is TGTGCCAGTAAGGGCAGCGGGAGGGCTTCGTACGAGCAGTACTTC. Its translation is CASKGSGRASYEQYF.

V is TRBV5-5 and J is TRBJ2-5; the D is unclear. Germline CDR1 is SGHKS and CDR2 is YYEKEE (reference sequence). CDR3 size: 12 residues. Trimming took 3 bases from V and 3 from J, leaving 6 bases between them. The DNA for the CDR3 is TGTGCCAGCAGCTCGAGGAAAGAGACCCAGTACTTC. Its protein is CASSSRKETQYF.

This chain connects TRBV6-5 to TRBJ2-7; perhaps TRBD2 as D (6 bases). Looked up from germline, CDR1 is MNHEY and CDR2 is SVGAGI. CDR3 size: 14 residues. The V and J ends lost 0 bases and 7 bases respectively, with 13 bases between them. Here the CDR3 DNA reads TGTGCCAGCAGTTACTCGGCGGGGCGGGGTGAGCAGTACTTC. This translates into CASSYSAGRGEQYF.

The V gene is TRBV4-3, the J gene TRBJ2-5; 12 bases agree with TRBD2. The V gene end was trimmed by 0 bases and the J gene end by 1 base; junction bases not matched to a gene: 0. CDR1 and CDR2 (germline): LGHNA, YSLEER. The length of the CDR3 is 16 residues. CDR3 region: CASSQEGLAGQETQYF. In DNA, the CDR3 is TGCGCCAGCAGCCAAGAGGGACTAGCGGGCCAAGAGACCCAGTACTTC.

Only one count was recorded for this clone. The rearrangement uses TRBV5-5 and TRBJ2-7; no clear D. The CDR3 is 12 amino acids. V was pared by 2 bases and J by 6 bases, with 9 bases between. The germline V gene has CDR1 SGHKS and CDR2 YYEKEE (reference sequence). The CDR3 nucleotides read TGTGCCAGCAGCTTCGCGTGGTCCGAGCAGTACTTC. Its translation: CASSFAWSEQYF.

The chain joins TRBV4-1 to TRBJ2-1; 15 bases are shared with TRBD2. CDR3 size: 18 residues. The V segment lost 0 bases and the J segment 10 bases; nucleotides outside the gene matches: 10. Germline CDR1 is MGHRA and CDR2 is YSYEKL. The CDR3 reads CASSQEPGLAGGQGEQFF. CDR3 in DNA: TGCGCCAGCAGCCAAGAACCAGGACTAGCGGGAGGGCAGGGGGAGCAGTTCTTC.